Listed below are T cell receptor beta chains from one sample, sequenced in a study of graft-versus-host responses after intestinal transplantation. Sequencing was performed with immunoSEQ multiplex PCR; in TCRdb, only in-frame clones are kept and a portion is missing. The sample holds some 110,000 clones, around 94% seen once. No antigen is known for these receptors. The sequencing used unstimulated CD8+ T cells sorted from spleen or lymph node cells, collected before transplant. The receptors were gathered from a human donor who was the organ donor for an intestinal transplant. The CDR3 runs from the conserved cysteine through the conserved F or W. Fields, in order: D gene, V gene, J gene, clone size, CDR3 DNA, CDR3 protein. D genes are given only for firm matches. Clone size appears in some rows only: once, few, many, or a class for an expanded clone.

TRBD2	TRBV5-4	TRBJ2-3	.	TGTGCCAGCAGCTTTTGGGGGGGGGTCACAGATACGCAGTATTTT	CASSFWGGVTDTQYF
.	TRBV19	TRBJ2-7	.	TGTGCCAGTAGTCCGGACGGCTACGAGCAGTACTTC	CASSPDGYEQYF
TRBD1	TRBV6-1	TRBJ2-7	.	TGTGCCAGCAGTGTAGGGACAGTAGACGAGCAGTACTTC	CASSVGTVDEQYF
.	TRBV7-2	TRBJ2-1	.	TGTGCCAGCAGCGTCGCCTCGGGAGTCTACAATGAGCAGTTCTTC	CASSVASGVYNEQFF
.	TRBV19	TRBJ1-5	.	TGTGCCAGTAAAAGTACGGGGCCTCAGCCCCAGCATTTT	CASKSTGPQPQHF
.	TRBV30	TRBJ2-2	.	TGTGCCTGGAGTGTAGGTCAGGGAAGAACCGGGGAGCTGTTTTTT	CAWSVGQGRTGELFF
.	TRBV4-1	TRBJ2-7	.	TGCGCCAGCAGCCCTCTAGGATCCCCCTACGAGCAGTACTTC	CASSPLGSPYEQYF
.	TRBV16	TRBJ2-7	.	TGTGCCAGCAGCCAATTTCTAGACTCCTACGAGCAGTACTTC	CASSQFLDSYEQYF
.	TRBV4-3	TRBJ1-1	.	TGCGCCAGCAGCCAAGATGTGTTCGGGATGGAGGCTTTCTTT	CASSQDVFGMEAFF
.	TRBV5-6	TRBJ2-3	once	TGTGCCAGCAGCTTGTTGCGGTCTAGTCGAGATACGCAGTATTTT	CASSLLRSSRDTQYF
.	TRBV7-9	TRBJ2-1	.	TGTGCCAGCAACTCCGTCAATGAGCAGTTCTTC	CASNSVNEQFF
TRBD1	TRBV27	TRBJ2-1	.	TGTGCCAGCAGGCAGGGACAGGTGAACAATGAGCAGTTCTTC	CASRQGQVNNEQFF
TRBD2	TRBV4-1	TRBJ2-5	.	TGCGCCAGCAGCCAAGATGGGGCTAGCGGAGAGACCCAGTACTTC	CASSQDGASGETQYF
.	TRBV7-9	TRBJ1-1	.	TGTGCCAGCAGCCTGGAGGGCAGCAGGAACACTGAAGCTTTCTTT	CASSLEGSRNTEAFF
TRBD1	TRBV30	TRBJ2-7	.	TGTGCCTGTACAGGGGTATACGAGCAGTACTTC	CACTGVYEQYF
.	TRBV25-1	TRBJ2-1	.	TGTGCCAGCAGCATACAGGGTGTTGGGGATGAGCAGTTCTTC	CASSIQGVGDEQFF
.	TRBV7-8	TRBJ2-3	once	TGTGCCAGCAGCTTTCGGTCGATCACAGATACGCAGTATTTT	CASSFRSITDTQYF